This section outlines one T cell receptor beta chain sequence together with its context. The sample originates from a study of T cell changes during pregnancy in multiple sclerosis. Produced via immunoSEQ multiplex PCR; TCRdb's table is partial and in-frame only. The sample yields 70,000 to 75,000 clones, 80% to 90% seen once. The CDR3 is 14 amino acids. V was cut by 4 bases and J by 7 bases, with 14 bases left in between. The germline CDR1 and CDR2 sequences are ENHRY and SYGVKD. The sequenced sample was peripheral blood, obtained before pregnancy. The genes are TRBV10-3 and TRBJ1-5; TRBD1 might be the D (5 bases). The clonotype was recovered from a female donor with multiple sclerosis, enrolled in a pregnancy study. The CDR3: CAISAGTREQPQHF. The CDR3 nucleotides read TGTGCCATCAGTGCCGGGACCCGGGAGCAGCCCCAGCATTTT.